The 5 T cell receptor beta chains presented below share a single source sample, sequenced in a study of regulatory dendritic cells for organ transplantation. The repertoire was sequenced with immunoSEQ multiplex PCR; TCRdb's copy has only in-frame clones and lacks some. The data hold 30,000 to 40,000 clones, with about 89% observed a single time. Sequencing was carried out using naive CD4+ T cells from blood. As to subset: CD45RA+ naive T cells. These receptors all come from a human donor in good health.

The chain uses TRBV11-2 and TRBJ2-2; tentatively, D is TRBD2 (6 bases). V was pared by 3 bases and J by 4 bases, with 15 bases between. The CDR3 contains 16 residues. The germline gives CDR1 SGHAT, CDR2 FQNNGV. Here the CDR3 DNA reads TGTGCCAGCAGCTTTGGGGGGACCTCCGGCACCGGGGAGCTGTTTTTT. It codes for CASSFGGTSGTGELFF.

This chain connects TRBV6-1 to TRBJ2-3; the D is unclear. V was pared by 5 bases and J by 2 bases, with 8 bases between. CDR1 and CDR2 from the germline V gene are MNHNS and SASEGT. This CDR3 spans 13 amino acids. This CDR3 is CASSTRNTDTQYF. For the CDR3, the DNA is TGTGCCAGCAGTACAAGAAACACAGATACGCAGTATTTT.

The chain uses TRBV6-1 and TRBJ1-1; D remains ambiguous. The germline V and J ends were trimmed by 2 bases and 0 bases, with 10 bases remaining between them. From germline, CDR1 is MNHNS and CDR2 SASEGT. The CDR3 extends over 15 amino acids. CDR3 residues: CASSENYRMNTEAFF. CDR3 in DNA: TGTGCCAGCAGTGAAAACTACAGAATGAACACTGAAGCTTTCTTT.

This chain links TRBV28 with TRBJ2-1, with 8 bases lining up with TRBD2. The CDR3 contains 13 residues. Trimming removed 5 bases from V and 9 bases from J; junction bases left unmatched: 6. Germline CDR1 reads MDHEN; CDR2 reads SYDVKM. Here the CDR3 reads CASSPGLAREQFF. CDR3 bases: TGTGCCAGCAGTCCCGGACTAGCACGTGAGCAGTTCTTC. Filled out from reference TRBV28 and TRBJ2-1, the complete variable domain reads DVKVTQSSRYLVKRTGEKVFLECVQDMDHENMFWYRQDPGLGLRLIYFSYDVKMKEKGDIPEGYSVSREKKERFSLILESASTNQTSMYLCASSPGLAREQFFGPGTRLTVL.

This CDR3 is CASSYGTSGHQETQYF. CDR3 nucleotides: TGTGCCAGCAGTTACGGGACTAGCGGGCACCAAGAGACCCAGTACTTC. The chain joins TRBV6-5 to TRBJ2-5; 12 positions match TRBD2. V was clipped by 2 bases and J by 0 bases; unmatched bases: 1. Germline loops: CDR1 MNHEY, CDR2 SVGAGI. This CDR3 comprises 16 residues.